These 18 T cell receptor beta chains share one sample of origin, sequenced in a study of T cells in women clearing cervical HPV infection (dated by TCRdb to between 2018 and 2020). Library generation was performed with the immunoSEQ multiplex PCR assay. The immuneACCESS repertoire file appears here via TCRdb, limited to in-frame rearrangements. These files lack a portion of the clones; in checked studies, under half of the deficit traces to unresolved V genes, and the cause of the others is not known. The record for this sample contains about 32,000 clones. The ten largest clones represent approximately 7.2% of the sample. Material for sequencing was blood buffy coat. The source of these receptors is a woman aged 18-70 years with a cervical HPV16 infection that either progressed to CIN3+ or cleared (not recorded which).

The sequenced CDR3 bases are TGCGCCAGCGACCCGGGACAGGGAGTGAGGAATTCACCC. Amino acids: CASDPGQGVRNSP. The full CDR3 sequence reads CASDPGQGVRNSPLHF. The V and J genes are TRBV10-1 and TRBJ1-6; 9 nucleotides agree with TRBD1. With the read ending 3 residues before the CDR3 end, the germline J gene is used to fill in that end. Germline CDR1 reads WNHNN; CDR2 reads SYGVQD (reference sequence). The trim removed 8 bases at V and 7 bases at J, leaving 12 bases unmatched. The CDR3 has 16 amino acids.

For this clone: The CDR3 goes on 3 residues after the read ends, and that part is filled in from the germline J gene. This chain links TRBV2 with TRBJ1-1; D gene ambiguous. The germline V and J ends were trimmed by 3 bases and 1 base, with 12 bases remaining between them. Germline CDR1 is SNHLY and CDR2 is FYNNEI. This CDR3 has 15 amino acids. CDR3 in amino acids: CASSEGRSANTEAFF. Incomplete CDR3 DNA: TGTGCCAGCAGTGAGGGCAGGTCTGCGAACACTGAA.

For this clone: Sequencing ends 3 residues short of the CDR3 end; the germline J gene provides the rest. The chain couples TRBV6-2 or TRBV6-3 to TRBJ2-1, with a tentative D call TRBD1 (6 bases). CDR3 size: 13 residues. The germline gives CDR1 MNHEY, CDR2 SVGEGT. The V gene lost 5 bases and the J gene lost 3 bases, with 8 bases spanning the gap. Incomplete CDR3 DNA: TGTGCCAGCAGTCGGACAGACTACAATGAG. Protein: CASSRTDYNE. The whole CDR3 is CASSRTDYNEQFF.

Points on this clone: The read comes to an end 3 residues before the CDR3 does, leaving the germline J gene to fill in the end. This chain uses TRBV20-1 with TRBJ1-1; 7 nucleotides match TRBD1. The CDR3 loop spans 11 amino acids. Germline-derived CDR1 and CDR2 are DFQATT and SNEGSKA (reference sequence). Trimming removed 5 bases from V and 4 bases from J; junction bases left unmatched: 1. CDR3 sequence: CSAAGGTEAFF. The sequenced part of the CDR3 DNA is TGCAGTGCTGCAGGGGGCACTGAA.

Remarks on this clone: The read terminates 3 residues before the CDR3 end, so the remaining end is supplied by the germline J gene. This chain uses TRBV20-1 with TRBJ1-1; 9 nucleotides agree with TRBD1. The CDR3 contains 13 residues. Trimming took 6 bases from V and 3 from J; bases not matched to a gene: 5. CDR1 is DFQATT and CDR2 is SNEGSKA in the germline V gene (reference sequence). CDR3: CSARQGVDTEAFF. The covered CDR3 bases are TGCAGTGCACGACAGGGGGTTGACACTGAA.

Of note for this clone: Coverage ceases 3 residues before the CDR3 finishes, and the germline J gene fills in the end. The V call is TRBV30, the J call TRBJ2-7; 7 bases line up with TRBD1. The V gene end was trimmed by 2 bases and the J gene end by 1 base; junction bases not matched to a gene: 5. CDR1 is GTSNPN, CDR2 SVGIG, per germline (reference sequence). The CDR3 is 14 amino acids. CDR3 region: CAWSRTGLSYEQYF. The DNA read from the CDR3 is TGTGCCTGGAGTCGGACAGGATTATCCTACGAG.

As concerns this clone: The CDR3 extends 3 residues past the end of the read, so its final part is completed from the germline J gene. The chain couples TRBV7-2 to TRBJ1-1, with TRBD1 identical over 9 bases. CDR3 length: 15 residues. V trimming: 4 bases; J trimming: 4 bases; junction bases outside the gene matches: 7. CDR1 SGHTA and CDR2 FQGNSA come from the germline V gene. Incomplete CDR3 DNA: TGTGCCAGCAGCTCCACAGGGGGCGGGAGCACTGAA. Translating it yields CASSSTGGGSTE. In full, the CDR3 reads CASSSTGGGSTEAFF.

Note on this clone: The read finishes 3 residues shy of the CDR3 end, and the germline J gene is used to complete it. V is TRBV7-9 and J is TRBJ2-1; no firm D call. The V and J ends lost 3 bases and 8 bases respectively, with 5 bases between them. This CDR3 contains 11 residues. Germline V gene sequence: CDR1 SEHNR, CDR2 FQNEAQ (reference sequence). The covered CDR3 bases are TGTGCCAGCAGCTTTATCCATGAG. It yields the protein CASSFIHE. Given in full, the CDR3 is CASSFIHEQFF.

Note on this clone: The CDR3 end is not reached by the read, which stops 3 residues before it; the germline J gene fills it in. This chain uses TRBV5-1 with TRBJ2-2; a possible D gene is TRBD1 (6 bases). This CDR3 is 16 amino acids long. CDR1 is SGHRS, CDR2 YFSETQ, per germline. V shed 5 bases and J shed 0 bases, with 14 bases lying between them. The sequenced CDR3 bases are TGCGCCAGCAGTTCACAGGGTAGAGCGAACACCGGGGAG. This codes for CASSSQGRANTGE. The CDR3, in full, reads CASSSQGRANTGELFF.

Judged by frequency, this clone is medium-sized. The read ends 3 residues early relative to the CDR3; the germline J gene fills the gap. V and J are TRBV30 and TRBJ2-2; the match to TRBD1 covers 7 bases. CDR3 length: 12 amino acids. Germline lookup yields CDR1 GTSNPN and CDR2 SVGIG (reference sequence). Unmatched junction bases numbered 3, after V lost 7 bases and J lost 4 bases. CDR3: CAYRGSTGELFF. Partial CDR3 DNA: TGTGCCTACAGGGGTTCCACCGGGGAG.

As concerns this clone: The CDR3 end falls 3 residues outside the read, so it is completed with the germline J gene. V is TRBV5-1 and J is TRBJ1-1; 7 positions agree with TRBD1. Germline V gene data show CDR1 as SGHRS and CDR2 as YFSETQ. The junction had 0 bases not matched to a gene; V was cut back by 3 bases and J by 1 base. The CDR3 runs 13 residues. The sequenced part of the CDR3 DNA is TGCGCCAGCAGCTGGGACAGGAACACTGAA. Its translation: CASSWDRNTE. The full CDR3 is CASSWDRNTEAFF.

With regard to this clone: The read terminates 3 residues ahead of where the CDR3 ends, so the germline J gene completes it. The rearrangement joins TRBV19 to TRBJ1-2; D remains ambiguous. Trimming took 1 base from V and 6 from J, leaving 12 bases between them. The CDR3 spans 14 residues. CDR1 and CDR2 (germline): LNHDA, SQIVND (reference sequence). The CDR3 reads CASSIGWPADGYTF. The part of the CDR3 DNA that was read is TGTGCCAGTAGTATAGGGTGGCCGGCGGATGGC.

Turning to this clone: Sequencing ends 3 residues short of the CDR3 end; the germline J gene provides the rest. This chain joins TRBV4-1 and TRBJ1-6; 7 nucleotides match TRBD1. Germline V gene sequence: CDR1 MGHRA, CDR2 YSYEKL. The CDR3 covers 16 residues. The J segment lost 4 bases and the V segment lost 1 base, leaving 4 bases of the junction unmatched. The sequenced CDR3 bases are TGCGCCAGCAGCCAAGGGGGACAGTCGTATAATTCACCC. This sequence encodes CASSQGGQSYNSP. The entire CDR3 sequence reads CASSQGGQSYNSPLHF.

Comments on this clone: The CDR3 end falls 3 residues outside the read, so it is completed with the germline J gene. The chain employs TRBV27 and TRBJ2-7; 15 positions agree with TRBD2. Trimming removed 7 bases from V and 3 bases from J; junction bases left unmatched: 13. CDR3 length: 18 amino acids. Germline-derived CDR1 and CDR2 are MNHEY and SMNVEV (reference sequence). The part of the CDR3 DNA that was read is TGTGCCAGCAATAAACTGGGACTAGCGGGGGGACGCAACTACGAG. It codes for CASNKLGLAGGRNYE. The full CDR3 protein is CASNKLGLAGGRNYEQYF.

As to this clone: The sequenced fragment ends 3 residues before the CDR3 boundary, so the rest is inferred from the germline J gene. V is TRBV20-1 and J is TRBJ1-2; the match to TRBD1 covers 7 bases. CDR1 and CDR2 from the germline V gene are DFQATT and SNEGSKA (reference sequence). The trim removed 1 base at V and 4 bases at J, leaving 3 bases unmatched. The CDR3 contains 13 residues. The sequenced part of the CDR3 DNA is TGCAGTGCTAGAGCCCGGGACAGCTATGGC. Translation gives CSARARDSYG. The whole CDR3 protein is CSARARDSYGYTF.

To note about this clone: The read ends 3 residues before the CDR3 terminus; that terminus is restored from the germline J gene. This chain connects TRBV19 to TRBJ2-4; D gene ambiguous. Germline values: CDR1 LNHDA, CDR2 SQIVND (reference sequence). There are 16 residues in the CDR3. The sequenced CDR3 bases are TGTGCCAGTAGTATCAGAGGCCCATTAGCTAACTATGGT. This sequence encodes CASSIRGPLANYG. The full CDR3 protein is CASSIRGPLANYGQYF.

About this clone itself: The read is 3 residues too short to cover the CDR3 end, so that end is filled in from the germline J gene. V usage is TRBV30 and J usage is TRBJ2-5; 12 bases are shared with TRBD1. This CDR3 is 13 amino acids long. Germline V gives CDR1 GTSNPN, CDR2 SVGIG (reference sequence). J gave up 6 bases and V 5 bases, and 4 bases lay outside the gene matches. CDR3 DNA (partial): TGTGCCTGGGGGGGACAGGGGGCAAAGACC. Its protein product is CAWGGQGAKT. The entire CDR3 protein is CAWGGQGAKTQYF. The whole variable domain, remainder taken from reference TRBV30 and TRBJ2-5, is SQTIHQWPATLVQPVGSPLSLECTVEGTSNPNLYWYRQAAGRGLQLLFYSVGIGQISSEVPQNLSASRPQDRQFILSSKKLLLSDSGFYLCAWGGQGAKTQYFGPGTRLLVL.

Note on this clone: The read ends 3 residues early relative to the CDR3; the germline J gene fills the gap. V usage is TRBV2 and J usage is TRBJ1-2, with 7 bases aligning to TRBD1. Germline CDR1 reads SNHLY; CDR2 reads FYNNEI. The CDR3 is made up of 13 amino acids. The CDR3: CATQTGRPYDYTF. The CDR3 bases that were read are TGTGCCACCCAGACAGGGAGACCCTACGAC.